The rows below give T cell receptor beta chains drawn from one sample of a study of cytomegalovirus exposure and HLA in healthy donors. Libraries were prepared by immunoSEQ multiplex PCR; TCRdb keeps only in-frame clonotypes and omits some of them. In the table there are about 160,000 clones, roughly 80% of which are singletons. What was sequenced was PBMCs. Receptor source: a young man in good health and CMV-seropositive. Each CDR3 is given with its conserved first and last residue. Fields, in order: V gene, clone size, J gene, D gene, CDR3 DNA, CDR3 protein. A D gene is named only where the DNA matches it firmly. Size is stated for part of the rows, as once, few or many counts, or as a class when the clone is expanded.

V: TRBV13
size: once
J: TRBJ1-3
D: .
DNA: TGTGCCAGCAGCTTACGCTCTGGAAACACCATATATTTT
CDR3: CASSLRSGNTIYF

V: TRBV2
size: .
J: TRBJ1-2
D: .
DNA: TGTGCCAGCAGTGCCACAGAGAACTATGGCTACACCTTC
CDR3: CASSATENYGYTF

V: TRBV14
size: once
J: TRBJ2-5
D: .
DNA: TGTGCCAGCAGCCACGGGACCCAGTACTTC
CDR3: CASSHGTQYF

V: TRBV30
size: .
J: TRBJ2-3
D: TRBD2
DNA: TGTGCCTGGAGTCCCATAAGCGGGGTCTCTAGCACAGATACGCAGTATTTT
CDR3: CAWSPISGVSSTDTQYF

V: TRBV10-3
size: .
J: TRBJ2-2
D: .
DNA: TGTGCCATCAGTGAGTCAAGACAGGCTACGAACACCGGGGAGCTGTTTTTT
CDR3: CAISESRQATNTGELFF

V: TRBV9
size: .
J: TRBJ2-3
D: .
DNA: TGTGCCAGCACCCAGTTGTCGGGAGAGGGGTCAGATACGCAGTATTTT
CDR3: CASTQLSGEGSDTQYF

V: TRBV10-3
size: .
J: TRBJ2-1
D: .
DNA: TGTGCCATCAGTGAGTCGTCAGGGTGGTATGAGCAGTTCTTC
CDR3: CAISESSGWYEQFF

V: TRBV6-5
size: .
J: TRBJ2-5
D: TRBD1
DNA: TGTGCCAGCAGCCCCGGGACAGTCCAAGAGACCCAGTACTTC
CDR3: CASSPGTVQETQYF

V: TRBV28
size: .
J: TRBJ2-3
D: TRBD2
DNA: TGTGCCAGCAGTGCCCCCGGGACTAGGATCACAGATACGCAGTATTTT
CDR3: CASSAPGTRITDTQYF

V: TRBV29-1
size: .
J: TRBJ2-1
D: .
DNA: TGCAGCGTTAGGCGGCAGGATAAGGACAGCTCCTACAATGAGCAGTTCTTC
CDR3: CSVRRQDKDSSYNEQFF

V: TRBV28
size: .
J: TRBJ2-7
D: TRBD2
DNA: TGTGCCAGCAGTTTATCGCCTAGCGGGACCTCCTACGAGCAGTACTTC
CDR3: CASSLSPSGTSYEQYF

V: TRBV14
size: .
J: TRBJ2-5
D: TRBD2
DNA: TGTGCCAGCAGCCAAGTAGCTAGCGGAAGACAAGAGACCCAGTACTTC
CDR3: CASSQVASGRQETQYF

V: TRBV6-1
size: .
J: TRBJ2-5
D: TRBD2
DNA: TGTGCCAGCAGTGAAGGGGCTAGCGGGAGGCGGTGGGATGAGGCCCAGTACTTC
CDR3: CASSEGASGRRWDEAQYF

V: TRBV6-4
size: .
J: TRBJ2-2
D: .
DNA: TGTGCCAGCAGTGAATCCGGGAGTGTCGGGGAGCTGTTTTTT
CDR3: CASSESGSVGELFF

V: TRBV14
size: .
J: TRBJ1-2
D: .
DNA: TGTGCCAGCAGCCAGATGTGGGGCGACTATGGCTACACCTTC
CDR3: CASSQMWGDYGYTF

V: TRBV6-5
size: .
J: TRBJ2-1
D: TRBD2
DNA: TGTGCCAGCAGTTACGATCGCGGGAGGGCCGGAAATGAGCAGTTCTTC
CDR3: CASSYDRGRAGNEQFF

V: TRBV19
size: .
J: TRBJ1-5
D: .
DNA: TGTGCCAGTAGTATATTAATAAGGGGACAGCCCCAGCATTTT
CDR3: CASSILIRGQPQHF

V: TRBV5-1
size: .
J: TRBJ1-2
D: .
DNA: TGCGCCAGCACCCTCGACAGCCAAAACTATGGCTACACCTTC
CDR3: CASTLDSQNYGYTF

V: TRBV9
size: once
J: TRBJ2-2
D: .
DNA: TGTGCCAGCAGCGTAGCGGGTCACACGAACACCGGGGAGCTGTTTTTT
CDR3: CASSVAGHTNTGELFF

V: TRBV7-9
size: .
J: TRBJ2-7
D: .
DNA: TGTGCCAGCAGCTTAAGTCTGAGCGAGCAGTACTTC
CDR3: CASSLSLSEQYF

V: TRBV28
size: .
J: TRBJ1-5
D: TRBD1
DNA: TGTGCCAGCTCCAGGGGACAGGGAAGGAGGGGCTCCCAGCCCCAGCATTTT
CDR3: CASSRGQGRRGSQPQHF

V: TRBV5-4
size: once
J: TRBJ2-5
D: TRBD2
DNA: TGTGCCAGTAGGACTAGCGGGGGGGCCGGGGAGACCCAGTACTTC
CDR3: CASRTSGGAGETQYF

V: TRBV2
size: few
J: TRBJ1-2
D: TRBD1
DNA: TGTGCCAGCAGCCTGCGACAGGGGGCGTATGGCTACACCTTC
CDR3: CASSLRQGAYGYTF

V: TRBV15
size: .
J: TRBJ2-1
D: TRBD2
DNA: TGTGCCACCAGCAAAGGACTAGCGGGAGGGGATGAGCAGTTCTTC
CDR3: CATSKGLAGGDEQFF

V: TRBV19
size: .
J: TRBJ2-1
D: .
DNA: TGTGCCAGTAGTACCACAGCGGCGGGGTCCAATGAGCAGTTCTTC
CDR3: CASSTTAAGSNEQFF

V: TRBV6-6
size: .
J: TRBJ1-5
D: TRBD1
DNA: TGTGCCAGCAGTTACTCGAACAGGGGCGCAAATCAGCCCCAGCATTTT
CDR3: CASSYSNRGANQPQHF

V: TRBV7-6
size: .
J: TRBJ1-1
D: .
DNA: TGTGCCAGCAGCGAGACAGGCCAAGAAGCTTTCTTT
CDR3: CASSETGQEAFF

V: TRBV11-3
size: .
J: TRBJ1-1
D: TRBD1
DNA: TGTGCCAGCAGTTTGGGACAGGGCCTCGACACTGAAGCTTTCTTT
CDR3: CASSLGQGLDTEAFF

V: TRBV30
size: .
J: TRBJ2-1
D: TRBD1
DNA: TGTGCCTGGCCTGAGGGGGCAGAGCAGTTCTTC
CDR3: CAWPEGAEQFF

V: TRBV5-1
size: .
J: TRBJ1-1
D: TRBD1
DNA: TGCGCCAGCAGCTTGGGACAGGGCTTTATGAACACTGAAGCTTTCTTT
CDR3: CASSLGQGFMNTEAFF

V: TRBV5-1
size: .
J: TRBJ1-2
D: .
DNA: TGCGCCAGCAGCTTGGCAGGGGTGGACTATGGCTACACCTTC
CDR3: CASSLAGVDYGYTF

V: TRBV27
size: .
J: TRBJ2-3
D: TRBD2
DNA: TGTGCCAGCAGTTTATCCGCTAGCGGAGAAACAGATACGCAGTATTTT
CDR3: CASSLSASGETDTQYF

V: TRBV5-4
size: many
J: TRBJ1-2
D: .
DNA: TGTGCCAGCAGGGGTCAGGGTGGCCCCAATGGCTACACCTTC
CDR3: CASRGQGGPNGYTF

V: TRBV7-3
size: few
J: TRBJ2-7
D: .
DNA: TGTGCCAGCAGCCATCAGGGTTCCGGTGAGCAGTACTTC
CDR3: CASSHQGSGEQYF

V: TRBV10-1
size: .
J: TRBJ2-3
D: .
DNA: TGCGCCAGCAGTTGGACAACTAGCACAGATACGCAGTATTTT
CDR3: CASSWTTSTDTQYF

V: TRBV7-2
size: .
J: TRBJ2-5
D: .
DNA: TGTGCCAGCAGCTTAGCGCGAAGACAAGAGACCCAGTACTTC
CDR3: CASSLARRQETQYF

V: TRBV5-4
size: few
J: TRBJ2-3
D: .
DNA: TGTGCCAGCAGCTTGGACCCAGGAGGGACAGATACGCAGTATTTT
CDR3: CASSLDPGGTDTQYF

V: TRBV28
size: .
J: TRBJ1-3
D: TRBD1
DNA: TGTGCCAGTCGGACAGGGAGCTCTGGAAACACCATATATTTT
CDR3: CASRTGSSGNTIYF

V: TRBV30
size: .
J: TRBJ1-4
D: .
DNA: TGTGCCTGGAGTGTAGGGGGGGAAGTTGAAAAACTGTTTTTT
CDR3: CAWSVGGEVEKLFF

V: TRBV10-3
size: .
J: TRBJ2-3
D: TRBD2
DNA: TGTGCCACCTGGAGCGGGAGGGAGAAAGATACGCAGTATTTT
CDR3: CATWSGREKDTQYF

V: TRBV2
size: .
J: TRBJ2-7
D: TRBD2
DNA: TGTGCTAGTCTTCGGGGGGACTACGAGCAGTACTTC
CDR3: CASLRGDYEQYF